One TCR beta chain is described in this entry. Time point of the sample: peripheral blood 6 weeks after treatment start. These data are taken from a study of PD-L1 blockade in urothelial cancer. The protocol was immunoSEQ multiplex PCR, while the TCRdb copy is restricted to in-frame clones and leaves out a portion. The sample has tens of thousands of clones, about nine tenths seen once. V lost 4 bases to trimming and J lost 8 bases; unmatched junction nucleotides: 10. Germline lookup yields CDR1 MNHEY and CDR2 SVGAGI. The CDR3 length is 16 residues. The rearrangement uses TRBV6-5 and TRBJ1-4; 10 nucleotides align to TRBD1. The input for sequencing was PBMCs, taken around atezolizumab (anti-PD-L1) treatment. This sequence originates from a man aged 55 to 70 with urothelial cancer. The CDR3: CASSSELTGGIEKLFF. For the CDR3, the DNA is TGTGCCAGCAGTTCCGAATTGACAGGGGGCATCGAAAAACTGTTTTTT.